A selection of T cell receptor beta chains follows, all from one sample in a study of cytomegalovirus exposure and HLA in healthy donors. Here immunoSEQ multiplex PCR was the method, and the copy in TCRdb shows in-frame clones only, minus some. The sample shows 150,000 or so clones, approximately 79% of them seen only once. The material sequenced was PBMCs. Receptors were obtained from a man aged 40-55 years in good health and CMV-seropositive. CDR3s include the opening cysteine and the closing phenylalanine or tryptophan. A D gene is named only where the DNA matches it firmly. Where a row states a size, it is once, few, many or the class of an expanded clone; other rows omit it.

clone_size	j_call	v_call	d_call	cdr3_nt	cdr3_aa
-	TRBJ2-3	TRBV6-4	-	TGTGCCAGCAGTGGCGGCGACGACACAGATACGCAGTATTTT	CASSGGDDTDTQYF
-	TRBJ1-1	TRBV7-6	TRBD1	TGTGCCAGCAGCCCACGGACAGGGAACACTGAAGCTTTCTTT	CASSPRTGNTEAFF
-	TRBJ2-5	TRBV6-1	-	TGTGCCAGCAGTGAGACTAGATCCCCAGAGACCCAGTACTTC	CASSETRSPETQYF
-	TRBJ1-1	TRBV7-2	-	TGTGCCAGCAGCTTACATGGTATTACAAACATGAACACTGAAGCTTTCTTT	CASSLHGITNMNTEAFF
few	TRBJ2-6	TRBV2	-	TGTGCCAGCAGCGTTTCCAGGGCGGCAGGGGCCAACGGCCTGACTTTC	CASSVSRAAGANGLTF
-	TRBJ2-7	TRBV5-1	TRBD2	TGCGCCAGCACGGAGTCTTATCAACCAGGACTAGCGGGAAGCTACGAGCAGTACTTC	CASTESYQPGLAGSYEQYF
-	TRBJ1-2	TRBV5-1	-	TGCGCCAGCAGCTTGGGGACAGCGCCTTATGGCTACACCTTC	CASSLGTAPYGYTF
-	TRBJ2-5	TRBV7-9	-	TGTGCCAGCAGCTTTTCCGGAGGGCAAGAGACCCAGTACTTC	CASSFSGGQETQYF
-	TRBJ2-1	TRBV9	TRBD2	TGTGCCAGCAGCCAAAATACCGGGACTAGCGTTGGTGAGCAGTTCTTC	CASSQNTGTSVGEQFF
-	TRBJ2-2	TRBV13	-	TGTGCCAGCAGCGCCTCCTTAGGGGTTGCCACCGGGGAGCTGTTTTTT	CASSASLGVATGELFF
-	TRBJ2-5	TRBV6-6	TRBD2	TGTGCCAGCAGTTACGGGACTAGCGGTTACCAAGAGACCCAGTACTTC	CASSYGTSGYQETQYF
-	TRBJ1-4	TRBV4-2	-	TGTGCCAGCAGCCAAGATGGGGGCAGGGGCAGCGAAAAACTGTTTTTT	CASSQDGGRGSEKLFF
-	TRBJ2-2	TRBV28	-	TGTGCCAGCAGTCCCGGACAGAACACCGGGGAGCTGTTTTTT	CASSPGQNTGELFF
-	TRBJ2-7	TRBV18	TRBD1	TGTGCCAGCTCACCGCGACAGGGGGTATCTCTGGAGCAGTACTTC	CASSPRQGVSLEQYF
once	TRBJ2-7	TRBV5-1	TRBD1	TGCGCCAGCAGCCAAGGGGGCATCGCCTACGAGCAGTACTTC	CASSQGGIAYEQYF
-	TRBJ2-1	TRBV6-1	TRBD2	TGTGCCAGCAGTGAGGGTAGCGGGAGTTTCAATGAGCAGTTCTTC	CASSEGSGSFNEQFF
-	TRBJ2-7	TRBV11-3	-	TGTGCCAGCAGCTTAGATTTCGCGGAAGCCTACGAGCAGTACTTC	CASSLDFAEAYEQYF
-	TRBJ2-7	TRBV4-1	TRBD1	TGCGCCAGCAGCCAGGCCACGACAGGGCTCTACGAGCAGTACTTC	CASSQATTGLYEQYF
-	TRBJ2-5	TRBV2	TRBD2	TGTGCCAGCAGTGGAGGGACTAGCGGGAGAGGGGAGACCCAGTACTTC	CASSGGTSGRGETQYF
-	TRBJ2-7	TRBV2	-	TGTGCCAGCAGTGGACAGTCCTACGAGCAGTACTTC	CASSGQSYEQYF
-	TRBJ2-7	TRBV21-1	-	TGTGCCAGCAGCAAGGGGGGTGCGGGAGAAAGGAACGAGCAGTACTTC	CASSKGGAGERNEQYF
-	TRBJ1-2	TRBV5-4	TRBD1	TGTGCCAGCAGCAGAGCGGGACAGGGGGGCTATGGCTACACCTTC	CASSRAGQGGYGYTF
-	TRBJ1-2	TRBV5-1	-	TGCGCCAGCAGCCGCGGGACGACCGCTAACTATGGCTACACCTTC	CASSRGTTANYGYTF
-	TRBJ1-1	TRBV5-1	TRBD1	TGCGCCAGCAGCTTGAGGGGGACAGGGACTGAAGCTTTCTTT	CASSLRGTGTEAFF
-	TRBJ2-3	TRBV28	TRBD2	TGTGCCAGCAGTTCGGGAGGAAGGGGCGCAGATACGCAGTATTTT	CASSSGGRGADTQYF
-	TRBJ1-1	TRBV7-9	TRBD1	TGTGCCAGCAGCTCTGACAGGGGAAACACTGAAGCTTTCTTT	CASSSDRGNTEAFF
-	TRBJ2-7	TRBV2	-	TGTGCCAGACGACGGCAGGGCTACGAGCAGTACTTC	CARRRQGYEQYF
-	TRBJ2-1	TRBV11-3	-	TGTGCCAGCAGTCGGGACATTAGACGCTGGAATGAGCAGTTCTTC	CASSRDIRRWNEQFF
-	TRBJ1-1	TRBV27	-	TGTGCCAGCAGTTTATTGGGGGCTGGCACTGAAGCTTTCTTT	CASSLLGAGTEAFF
-	TRBJ2-5	TRBV19	TRBD2	TGTGCCAGTAGTTTGCGGGAGGGCCAGGTGACCCAGTACTTC	CASSLREGQVTQYF
-	TRBJ2-1	TRBV2	TRBD2	TGTGCCAGCAGTGACAGTACTAGCGGGAGTTGGAACAATGAGCAGTTCTTC	CASSDSTSGSWNNEQFF
-	TRBJ1-6	TRBV9	-	TGTGCCAGCAGCCCCCGGACAGCGTTTAATTCACCCCTCCACTTT	CASSPRTAFNSPLHF
many	TRBJ1-3	TRBV25-1	-	TGTGCCAGCAGTGTCCGAGCCGGAAACACCATATATTTT	CASSVRAGNTIYF
-	TRBJ1-5	TRBV7-2	-	TGTGCCAGCAGCTTAGCGGGGGGGAGCAATCAGCCCCAGCATTTT	CASSLAGGSNQPQHF
-	TRBJ1-5	TRBV12-2	-	TGTGCAAGTCGCTTCGATCAGGATCAGCCCCAGCATTTT	CASRFDQDQPQHF
once	TRBJ2-5	TRBV30	-	TGTGCCTGGAGTGTACCAGGGGTCGAGACCCAGTACTTC	CAWSVPGVETQYF
-	TRBJ2-7	TRBV28	TRBD1	TGTGCCAGCAGACGACAGGGGGGGTCGTACGAGCAGTACTTC	CASRRQGGSYEQYF